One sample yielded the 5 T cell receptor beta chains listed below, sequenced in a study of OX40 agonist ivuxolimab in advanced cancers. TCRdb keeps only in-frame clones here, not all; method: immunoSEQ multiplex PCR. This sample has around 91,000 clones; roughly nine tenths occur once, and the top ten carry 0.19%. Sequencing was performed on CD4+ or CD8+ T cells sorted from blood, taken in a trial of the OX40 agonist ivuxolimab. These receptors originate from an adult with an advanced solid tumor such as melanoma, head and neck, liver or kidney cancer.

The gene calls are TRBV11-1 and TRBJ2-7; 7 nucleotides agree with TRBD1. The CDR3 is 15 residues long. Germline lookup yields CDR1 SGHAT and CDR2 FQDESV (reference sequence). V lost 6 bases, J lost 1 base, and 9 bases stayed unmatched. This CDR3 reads CASRHSGTVSYEQYF. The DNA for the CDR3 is TGTGCCAGCAGACATTCCGGGACAGTTTCCTACGAGCAGTACTTC.

Here the CDR3 reads CSVVAGTDTQYF. CDR3 nucleotides: TGCAGCGTTGTAGCGGGCACAGATACGCAGTATTTT. The V gene is TRBV29-1, the J gene TRBJ2-3, with D perhaps TRBD2 (6 bases). In germline, CDR1 is SQVTM, CDR2 ANQGSEA. Between the trimmed V and J ends, which lost 4 bases and 1 base, there was a span of 6 bases. The CDR3 covers 12 residues.

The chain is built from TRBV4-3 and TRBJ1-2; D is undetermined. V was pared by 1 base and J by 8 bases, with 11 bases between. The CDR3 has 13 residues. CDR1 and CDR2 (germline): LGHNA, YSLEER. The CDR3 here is CASSQAGLGGYTF. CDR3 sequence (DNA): TGCGCCAGCAGCCAAGCTGGGCTAGGGGGCTACACCTTC.

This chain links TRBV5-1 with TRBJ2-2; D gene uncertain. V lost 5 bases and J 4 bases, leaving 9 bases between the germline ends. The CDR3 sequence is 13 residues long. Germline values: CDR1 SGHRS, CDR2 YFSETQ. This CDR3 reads CASSLKGTGELFF. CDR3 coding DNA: TGCGCCAGCAGTCTCAAGGGCACCGGGGAGCTGTTTTTT.

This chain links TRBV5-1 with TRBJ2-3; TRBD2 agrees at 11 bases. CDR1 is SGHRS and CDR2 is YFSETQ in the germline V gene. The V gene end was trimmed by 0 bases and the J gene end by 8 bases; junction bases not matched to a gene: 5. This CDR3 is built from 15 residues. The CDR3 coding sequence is TGCGCCAGCAGCTTGGCTACTAGCGGGGGTGGTACGCAGTATTTT. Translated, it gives CASSLATSGGGTQYF. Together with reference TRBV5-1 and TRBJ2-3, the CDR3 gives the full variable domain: KAGVTQTPRYLIKTRGQQVTLSCSPISGHRSVSWYQQTPGQGLQFLFEYFSETQRNKGNFPGRFSGRQFSNSRSEMNVSTLELGDSALYLCASSLATSGGGTQYFGPGTRLTVL.